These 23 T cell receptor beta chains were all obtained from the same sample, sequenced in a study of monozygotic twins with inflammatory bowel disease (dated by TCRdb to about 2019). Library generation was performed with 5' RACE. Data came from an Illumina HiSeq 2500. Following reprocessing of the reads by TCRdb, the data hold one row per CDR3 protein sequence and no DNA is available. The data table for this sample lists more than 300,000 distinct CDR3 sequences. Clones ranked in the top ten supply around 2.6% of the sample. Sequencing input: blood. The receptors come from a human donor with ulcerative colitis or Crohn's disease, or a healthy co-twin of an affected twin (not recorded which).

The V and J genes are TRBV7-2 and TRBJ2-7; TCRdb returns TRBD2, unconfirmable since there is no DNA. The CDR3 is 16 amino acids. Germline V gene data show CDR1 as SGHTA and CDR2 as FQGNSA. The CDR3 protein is CASSFSGGALSYEQYF.

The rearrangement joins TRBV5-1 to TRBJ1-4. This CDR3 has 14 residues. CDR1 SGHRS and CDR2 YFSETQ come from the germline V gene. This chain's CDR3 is CASSLEARGEKLFF.

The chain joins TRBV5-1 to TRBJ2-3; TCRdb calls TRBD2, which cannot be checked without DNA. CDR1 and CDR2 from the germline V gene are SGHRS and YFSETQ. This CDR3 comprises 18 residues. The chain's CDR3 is CASSLPNTAGSTTDTQYF. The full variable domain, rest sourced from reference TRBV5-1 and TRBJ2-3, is KAGVTQTPRYLIKTRGQQVTLSCSPISGHRSVSWYQQTPGQGLQFLFEYFSETQRNKGNFPGRFSGRQFSNSRSEMNVSTLELGDSALYLCASSLPNTAGSTTDTQYFGPGTRLTVL.

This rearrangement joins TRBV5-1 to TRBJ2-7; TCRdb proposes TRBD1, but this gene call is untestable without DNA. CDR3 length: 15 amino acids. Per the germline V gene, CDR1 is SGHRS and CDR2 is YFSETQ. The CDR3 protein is CASSLEGQGAREQYF.

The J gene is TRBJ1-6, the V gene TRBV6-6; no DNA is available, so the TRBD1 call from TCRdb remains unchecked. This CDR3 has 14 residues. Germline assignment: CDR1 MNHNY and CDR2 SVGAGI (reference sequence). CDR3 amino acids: CASSQTGGWGPLHF.

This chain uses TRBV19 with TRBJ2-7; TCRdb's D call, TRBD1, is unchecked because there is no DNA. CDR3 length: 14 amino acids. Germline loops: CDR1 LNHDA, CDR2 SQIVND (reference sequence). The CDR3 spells CASTPRAASYEQYF.

CDR3 loop: CASSLGWYRTNEQFF. The gene calls are TRBV7-2 and TRBJ2-1; TCRdb selects TRBD1, and the lack of DNA leaves this call unchecked. The CDR3 has 15 amino acids. Germline V CDR1 and CDR2: SGHTA, FQGNSA.

CDR3 sequence reads: CSAPPAGSSPLGQPQHF. V and J are TRBV20-1 and TRBJ1-5. From germline, CDR1 is DFQATT and CDR2 SNEGSKA (reference sequence). This CDR3 region has 17 residues.

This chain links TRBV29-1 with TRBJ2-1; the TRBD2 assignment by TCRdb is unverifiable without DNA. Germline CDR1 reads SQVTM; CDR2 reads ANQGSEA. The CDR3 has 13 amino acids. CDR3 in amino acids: CSVERGGVNEQFF.

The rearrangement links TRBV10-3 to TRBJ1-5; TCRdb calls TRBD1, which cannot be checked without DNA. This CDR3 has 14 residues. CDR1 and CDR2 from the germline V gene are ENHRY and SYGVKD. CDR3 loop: CAIRGTGRNQPQHF.

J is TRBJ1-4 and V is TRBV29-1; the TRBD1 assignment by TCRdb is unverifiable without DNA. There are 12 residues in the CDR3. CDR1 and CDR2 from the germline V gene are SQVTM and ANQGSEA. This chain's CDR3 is CSVGGINEKLFF.

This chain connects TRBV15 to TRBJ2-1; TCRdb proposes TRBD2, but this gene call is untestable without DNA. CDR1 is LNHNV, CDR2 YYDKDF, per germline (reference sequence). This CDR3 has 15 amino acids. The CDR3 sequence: CATSSTAGGQYEQFF. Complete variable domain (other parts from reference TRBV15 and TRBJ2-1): DAMVIQNPRYQVTQFGKPVTLSCSQTLNHNVMYWYQQKSSQAPKLLFHYYDKDFNNEADTPDNFQSRRPNTSFCFLDIRSPGLGDTAMYLCATSSTAGGQYEQFFGPGTRLTVL.

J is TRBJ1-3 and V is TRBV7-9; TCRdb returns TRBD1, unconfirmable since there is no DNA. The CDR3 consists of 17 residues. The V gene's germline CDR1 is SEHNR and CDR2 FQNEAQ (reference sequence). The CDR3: CASSRPSVTLSGNTIYF.

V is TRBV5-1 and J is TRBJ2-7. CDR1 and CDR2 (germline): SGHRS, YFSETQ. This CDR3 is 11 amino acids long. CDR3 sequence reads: CASSLDEEQYF.

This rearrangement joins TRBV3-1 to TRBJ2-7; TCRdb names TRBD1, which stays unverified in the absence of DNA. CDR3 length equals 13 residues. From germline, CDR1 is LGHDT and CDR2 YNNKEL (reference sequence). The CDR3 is CASSRGTVNEQYF.

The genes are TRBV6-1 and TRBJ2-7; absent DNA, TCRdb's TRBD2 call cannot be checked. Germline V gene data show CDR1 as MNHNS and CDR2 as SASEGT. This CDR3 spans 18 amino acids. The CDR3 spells CASSESSGTPFPSYEQYF.

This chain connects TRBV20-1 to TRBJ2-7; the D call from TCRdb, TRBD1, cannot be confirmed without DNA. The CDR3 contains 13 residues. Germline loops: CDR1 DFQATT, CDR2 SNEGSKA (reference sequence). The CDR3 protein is CSGYRTGSHEQYF.

The CDR3 here is CASSLRRDSLYEQYF. This rearrangement joins TRBV6-1 to TRBJ2-7; the TCRdb call, TRBD1, lacks DNA for checking. The CDR3 is made up of 15 amino acids. The germline V gene encodes CDR1 MNHNS and CDR2 SASEGT.

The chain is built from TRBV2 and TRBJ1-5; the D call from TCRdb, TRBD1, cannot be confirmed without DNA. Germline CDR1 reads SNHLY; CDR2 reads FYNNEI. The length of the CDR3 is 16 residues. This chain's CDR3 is CASSVIWTASNQPQHF.

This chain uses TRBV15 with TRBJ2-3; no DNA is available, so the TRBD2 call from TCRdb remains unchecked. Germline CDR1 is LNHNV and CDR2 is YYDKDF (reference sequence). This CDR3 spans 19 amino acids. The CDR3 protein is CATSPRGTSGGLRPDTQYF.

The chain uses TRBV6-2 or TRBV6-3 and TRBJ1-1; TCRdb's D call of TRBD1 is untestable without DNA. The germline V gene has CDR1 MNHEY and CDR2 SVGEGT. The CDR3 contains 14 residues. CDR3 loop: CASTKSRGNTEAFF.

The CDR3 spells CSARDGTSGNNEQFF. The gene calls are TRBV20-1 and TRBJ2-1; the D call from TCRdb, TRBD2, cannot be confirmed without DNA. The CDR3 spans 15 residues. Germline V gene sequence: CDR1 DFQATT, CDR2 SNEGSKA (reference sequence).

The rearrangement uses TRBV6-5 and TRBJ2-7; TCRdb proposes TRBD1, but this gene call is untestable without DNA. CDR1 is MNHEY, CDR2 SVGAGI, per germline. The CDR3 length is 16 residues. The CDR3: CASSYSRGQKTYEQYF.